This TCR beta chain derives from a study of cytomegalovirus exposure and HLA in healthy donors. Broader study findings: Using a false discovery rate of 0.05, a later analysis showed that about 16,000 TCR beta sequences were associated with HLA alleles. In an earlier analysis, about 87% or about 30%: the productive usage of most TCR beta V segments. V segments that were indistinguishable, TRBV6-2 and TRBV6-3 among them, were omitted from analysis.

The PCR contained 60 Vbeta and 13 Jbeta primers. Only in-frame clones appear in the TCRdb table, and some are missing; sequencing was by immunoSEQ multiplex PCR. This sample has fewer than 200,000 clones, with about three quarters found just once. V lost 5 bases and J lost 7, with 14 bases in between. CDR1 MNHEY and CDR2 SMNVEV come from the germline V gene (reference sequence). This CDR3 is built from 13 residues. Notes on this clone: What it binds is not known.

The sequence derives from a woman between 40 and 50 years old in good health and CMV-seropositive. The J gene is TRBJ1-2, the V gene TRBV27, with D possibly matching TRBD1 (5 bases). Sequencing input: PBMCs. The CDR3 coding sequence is TGTGCCAGCAGTCCGGGAGTGGGGGGTGGCTACACCTTC. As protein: CASSPGVGGGYTF.